This TCR beta chain emerged from a study of vaccination effects on CD4 cells after COVID-19. Turning to the study itself: There were two convalescent patients who gave samples 16 days and one week before vaccination. Study observations and caveats: Infection-derived and vaccine-derived clones contracted markedly late after vaccination.

Trimming took 0 bases from V and 0 from J, leaving 6 bases between them. This CDR3 contains 14 residues. Germline CDR1 reads SGHRS; CDR2 reads YFSETQ. Measured with immunoSEQ multiplex PCR; TCRdb has only the in-frame clones, and not every one. The sample holds 20,000 or so clones, 60% to 80% seen once. Under the ViraFEST assay, PBMC were stimulated with viral peptide pools so that antigen-specific CD4+ T cells expanded. Sequencing was performed afterwards. Following an approximately 10-day culture, CD4+ T cells were purified. Infection dated between March and December 2020, before the Alpha, Beta and Delta variants reached the United States. PBMC were cultured at roughly 2 million per well with about 9 IU/ml IL-2 and approximately 10 ug/ml peptides. IL-2 medium took the place of half the medium on both days 3 and 7. As for this clone: The antigen is unknown.

The chain links TRBV5-1 to TRBJ1-1, with D uncertain. This clonotype originated in a human donor who had a prior SARS-CoV-2 infection. Sequencing was performed on CD4+ T cells from PBMCs cultured with SARS-CoV-2 spike peptides, taken before COVID-19 vaccination. This CDR3 reads CASSLGHVNTEAFF. The CDR3 bases are TGCGCCAGCAGCTTGGGGCACGTGAACACTGAAGCTTTCTTT.